The 28 T cell receptor beta chains in this list originate from one sample, sequenced in a study of blood T cell repertoires in COVID-19. Using immunoSEQ multiplex PCR, the repertoire was profiled, and TCRdb retains in-frame clones only, with some absent. The table has 200,000 to 250,000 clones, 86% seen once; the top ten hold approximately 3.3%. Sequences were obtained from PBMCs or T cells enriched from blood (not recorded which). The receptors were sampled from a woman aged 45-65 years in a cohort exposed to, infected with or recovered from COVID-19 (not recorded which).

The sample holds one count of this clone. The genes are TRBV10-1 and TRBJ1-1; 7 bases map to TRBD1. Trimming at V came to 2 bases and at J to 1 base, leaving 7 bases not matched to a gene. CDR3 length: 16 amino acids. The germline CDR1 and CDR2 sequences are WNHNN and SYGVQD (reference sequence). CDR3 region: CASSEPVRQGNTEAFF. For the CDR3, the DNA is TGCGCCAGCAGTGAGCCCGTCAGACAGGGGAACACTGAAGCTTTCTTT.

This sequence joins TRBV6-5 and TRBJ2-2, with 7 positions matching TRBD2. The CDR3 has 14 amino acids. CDR1 is MNHEY, CDR2 SVGAGI, per germline. The V segment lost 8 bases and the J segment 7 bases; nucleotides outside the gene matches: 10. The CDR3 DNA follows: TGTGCCAGCCCGCCGGGAGGAGGTGGCGGGGAGCTGTTTTTT. Amino acid sequence: CASPPGGGGGELFF.

The chain employs TRBV2 and TRBJ1-2; TRBD1 matches 7 bases. CDR3 length: 15 residues. With V trimmed by 8 bases and J by 11 bases, 20 bases remained unmatched. CDR1 is SNHLY and CDR2 is FYNNEI in the germline V gene. In DNA, the CDR3 is TGTGCCAGCGCCGGGACAGCGGACGCTCCCTTGTTGTACACCTTC. Its protein product is CASAGTADAPLLYTF.

J is TRBJ1-1 and V is TRBV5-1; weak D call: TRBD1 (6 bases). V dropped 1 base and J dropped 1 base, with 8 bases sitting between them. Germline CDR1 is SGHRS and CDR2 is YFSETQ. This CDR3 spans 14 amino acids. The CDR3 is CASSLTGPNTEAFF. DNA for the CDR3: TGCGCCAGCAGCTTGACAGGGCCGAACACTGAAGCTTTCTTT.

This chain connects TRBV4-1 to TRBJ2-3; 8 bases fit TRBD1. This CDR3 spans 17 amino acids. The V and J ends lost 2 bases and 2 bases, in that order; junction bases with no gene match: 9. The germline V gene encodes CDR1 MGHRA and CDR2 YSYEKL. The CDR3 nucleotides are TGCGCCAGCAGCCAAAAAGGGCGACAGGGGTCCACAGATACGCAGTATTTT. Its translation: CASSQKGRQGSTDTQYF.

This clone came up once. The V call is TRBV7-3, the J call TRBJ2-3, with 9 bases aligning to TRBD1. CDR3 length: 16 residues. V gave up 5 bases and J gave up 1 base; unmatched junction bases: 7. Per the germline V gene, CDR1 is SGHTA and CDR2 is FQGTGA. The DNA for the CDR3 is TGTGCCAGCAGCCTAAGCCGGGACAGGGGCACAGATACGCAGTATTTT. It yields the protein CASSLSRDRGTDTQYF.

This sequence joins TRBV19 and TRBJ2-7; 12 positions agree with TRBD1. The V gene's germline CDR1 is LNHDA and CDR2 SQIVND (reference sequence). The CDR3 contains 15 residues. V shed 8 bases and J 6 bases; nucleotides not matched to a gene: 11. The CDR3 DNA sequence: TGTGCCAGTCTCACGGGGGGACAGGGGGCGCGCGAGCAGTACTTC. This encodes CASLTGGQGAREQYF.

In this sample, this clone turned up a few times. V usage is TRBV7-2 and J usage is TRBJ1-2; 8 bases map to TRBD1. Germline-derived CDR1 and CDR2 are SGHTA and FQGNSA. Trimming at V came to 1 base and at J to 4 bases, leaving 8 bases not matched to a gene. This CDR3 contains 16 residues. CDR3: CASSLVIGQGAYGYTF. For the CDR3, the DNA is TGTGCCAGCAGCTTAGTAATCGGACAGGGAGCCTATGGCTACACCTTC.

V and J are TRBV5-4 and TRBJ2-1, with 7 bases identical to TRBD2. Trimming at V came to 4 bases and at J to 6 bases, leaving 10 bases not matched to a gene. The germline V gene encodes CDR1 SGHNT and CDR2 YYREEE (reference sequence). This CDR3 region has 15 residues. The DNA for the CDR3 is TGTGCCAGCAGCCAAGCTGGGAGGGGCCGCAATGAGCAGTTCTTC. Protein product: CASSQAGRGRNEQFF.

This chain links TRBV4-2 with TRBJ2-3; 8 bases are a match to TRBD1. V lost 4 bases, J lost 6 bases, and 12 bases stayed unmatched. CDR3 length equals 16 residues. Germline CDR1 is LGHNA and CDR2 is YNFKEQ. The CDR3 region has the DNA TGTGCCAGCAGCCCCCACCGGGACAGGACACATGATACGCAGTATTTT. It encodes CASSPHRDRTHDTQYF.

This clone was counted once. The chain employs TRBV18 and TRBJ2-3; D remains ambiguous. The germline CDR1 and CDR2 sequences are KGHSH and LQKENI. With 1 base removed from V and 3 bases from J, the gap between germline ends came to 11 bases. The CDR3 is 15 residues long. In DNA, the CDR3 is TGTGCCAGCTCACCACTGGCCGCCGCAACAGATACGCAGTATTTT. It specifies CASSPLAAATDTQYF.

The V call is TRBV18, the J call TRBJ1-1; 11 bases map to TRBD1. From germline, CDR1 is KGHSH and CDR2 LQKENI. The CDR3 length is 15 residues. J was trimmed by 4 bases and V by 3 bases; bases with no gene match: 4. CDR3 coding DNA: TGTGCCAGCTCACCGGAAGGGACAGGGGGCACTGAAGCTTTCTTT. Amino acids: CASSPEGTGGTEAFF.

This chain links TRBV27 with TRBJ2-7, with 9 bases identical to TRBD1. CDR1 and CDR2 from the germline V gene are MNHEY and SMNVEV (reference sequence). V shed 6 bases, J shed 3 bases, and the junction held 3 bases outside the gene matches. The CDR3 consists of 13 residues. CDR3 protein: CASSLTGGYEQYF. The CDR3 DNA sequence: TGTGCCAGCAGCTTGACAGGGGGCTACGAGCAGTACTTC.

This chain connects TRBV12-3 or TRBV12-4 to TRBJ1-5; perhaps TRBD1 as D (6 bases). This CDR3 has 13 amino acids. Trimming shortened V by 4 bases and J by 4 bases, and 8 bases separated the two germline ends. The CDR3 region is CASSWTENQPQHF. DNA of the CDR3: TGTGCCAGCAGTTGGACAGAAAATCAGCCCCAGCATTTT.

The chain carries TRBV5-6 and TRBJ1-4, with 7 bases identical to TRBD1. CDR1 is SGHDT, CDR2 YYEEEE, per germline. With V trimmed by 8 bases and J by 5 bases, 18 bases remained unmatched. This CDR3 has 17 residues. The CDR3 protein is CASEAMGQLEENEKLFF. CDR3 nucleotides: TGTGCCAGTGAAGCGATGGGACAGTTGGAGGAAAATGAAAAACTGTTTTTT.

To note about this clone: Other DNA sequences in this sample translate to the same CDR3. The rearrangement joins TRBV9 to TRBJ1-6, with 7 positions matching TRBD1. The CDR3 loop spans 14 amino acids. Germline V lookup: CDR1 SGDLS, CDR2 YYNGEE. J gave up 9 bases and V 4 bases, and 7 bases lay outside the gene matches. CDR3 residues: CASSTRQGGSPLHF. The CDR3 coding sequence is TGTGCCAGCAGCACCCGACAGGGAGGTTCACCCCTCCACTTT.

The chain combines TRBV5-3 with TRBJ2-5, with TRBD1 matching over 7 bases. TRBV5-3 is sorted into the ORF group, with uncertain function. The J segment lost 2 bases and the V segment lost 6 bases, leaving 7 bases of the junction unmatched. The CDR3 runs to 14 residues. CDR3 residues: CARTPTGEQETQYF. CDR3 nucleotides: TGTGCCAGAACGCCTACAGGGGAACAAGAGACCCAGTACTTC.

V and J are TRBV7-2 and TRBJ1-6, with TRBD1 matching 7 bases. The V gene end was trimmed by 10 bases and the J gene end by 6 bases; junction bases not matched to a gene: 9. The CDR3 spans 14 residues. Germline V gene data show CDR1 as SGHTA and CDR2 as FQGNSA. The CDR3 sequence: CAIQGTFPNSPLHF. The CDR3 nucleotides read TGTGCCATACAGGGGACTTTCCCTAATTCACCCCTCCACTTT.

This clone was found once. V is TRBV28 and J is TRBJ2-1, with TRBD2 identical over 8 bases. The CDR3 covers 16 residues. V gave up 6 bases and J gave up 6 bases; unmatched junction bases: 13. Germline assignment: CDR1 MDHEN and CDR2 SYDVKM. The CDR3 DNA is TGTGCCAGCAGCCTATCCGGGGGGGCGCATGCCAATGAGCAGTTCTTC. Protein: CASSLSGGAHANEQFF.

The rearrangement uses TRBV5-6 and TRBJ1-2; TRBD1 agrees at 7 bases. V lost 0 bases and J lost 5; bases outside the gene matches: 10. Germline V gene sequence: CDR1 SGHDT, CDR2 YYEEEE. CDR3 size: 16 residues. The CDR3 region is CASSLAPTGRGYGYTF. The DNA of the CDR3 is TGTGCCAGCAGCTTGGCCCCGACAGGGAGAGGGTATGGCTACACCTTC.

This chain joins TRBV30 and TRBJ2-1; 9 nucleotides agree with TRBD2. The CDR3 has 14 residues. Unmatched junction bases numbered 9, after V lost 5 bases and J lost 7 bases. CDR1 is GTSNPN, CDR2 SVGIG, per germline (reference sequence). This CDR3 is CAWGQRGAVNEQFF. Here the CDR3 DNA reads TGTGCCTGGGGCCAGCGGGGGGCGGTAAATGAGCAGTTCTTC.

The chain employs TRBV9 and TRBJ2-3; D might be TRBD1 (6 bases). CDR1 is SGDLS, CDR2 YYNGEE, per germline. Trimming left V 4 bases short and J 1 base short, with 13 bases between. The CDR3 sequence is 15 residues long. The CDR3 bases are TGTGCCAGCAGCTTTAACTGGGGGCGCACAGATACGCAGTATTTT. Residues: CASSFNWGRTDTQYF. Filled out from reference TRBV9 and TRBJ2-3, the complete variable domain reads DSGVTQTPKHLITATGQRVTLRCSPRSGDLSVYWYQQSLDQGLQFLIQYYNGEERAKGNILERFSAQQFPDLHSELNLSSLELGDSALYFCASSFNWGRTDTQYFGPGTRLTVL.

This rearrangement joins TRBV7-9 to TRBJ1-4, with 7 bases fitting TRBD1. V shed 5 bases, J shed 2 bases, and the junction held 5 bases outside the gene matches. This CDR3 is 15 amino acids long. The germline gives CDR1 SEHNR, CDR2 FQNEAQ (reference sequence). Here the CDR3 reads CASSPGGLTNEKLFF. The CDR3 DNA sequence: TGTGCCAGCAGCCCAGGGGGTTTGACTAATGAAAAACTGTTTTTT.

The J gene is TRBJ2-7, the V gene TRBV2, with 10 bases matching TRBD2. The CDR3 sequence is 14 residues long. Per the germline V gene, CDR1 is SNHLY and CDR2 is FYNNEI. Unmatched junction bases numbered 4, after V lost 6 bases and J lost 2 bases. The CDR3 region has the DNA TGTGCCAGCAGGAACCTAGCGGGGGCCTACGAGCAGTACTTC. This sequence encodes CASRNLAGAYEQYF.

This clone was recorded only once. The chain couples TRBV7-2 to TRBJ1-6, with a tentative D call TRBD1 (5 bases). Trimming took off 1 base at V and 8 bases at J, with 15 bases between the two ends. There are 16 residues in the CDR3. In germline, CDR1 is SGHTA, CDR2 FQGNSA. CDR3 in amino acids: CASSLGLGELDSPLHF. The CDR3 nucleotides are TGTGCCAGCAGCTTAGGACTAGGGGAATTGGATTCACCCCTCCACTTT.

The gene calls are TRBV15 and TRBJ1-4, with 7 bases aligning to TRBD1. Per the germline V gene, CDR1 is LNHNV and CDR2 is YYDKDF (reference sequence). CDR3 length: 15 residues. With V trimmed by 1 base and J by 6 bases, 5 bases remained unmatched. The CDR3 DNA reads TGTGCCACCAGCAGAGTAGTTGGACAGGATGAAAAACTGTTTTTT. Its translation: CATSRVVGQDEKLFF.

The chain is built from TRBV6-2 or TRBV6-3 and TRBJ2-3, with D maybe TRBD2 (7 bases). This CDR3 has 15 residues. Germline V gives CDR1 MNHEY, CDR2 SVGEGT. V lost 5 bases and J lost 5, with 17 bases in between. DNA for the CDR3: TGTGCCAGCAGTCCGATGGGGGGGCAAGGAGATACGCAGTATTTT. This encodes CASSPMGGQGDTQYF.

V and J are TRBV7-2 and TRBJ1-3; no reliable D call. The V end was cut by 1 base, the J end by 2 bases, with 9 bases between. Germline CDR1 reads SGHTA; CDR2 reads FQGNSA. The CDR3 contains 15 residues. CDR3 DNA sequence: TGTGCCAGCAGCTTAGTAGTTTCCACTGGAAACACCATATATTTT. Translated, it gives CASSLVVSTGNTIYF.